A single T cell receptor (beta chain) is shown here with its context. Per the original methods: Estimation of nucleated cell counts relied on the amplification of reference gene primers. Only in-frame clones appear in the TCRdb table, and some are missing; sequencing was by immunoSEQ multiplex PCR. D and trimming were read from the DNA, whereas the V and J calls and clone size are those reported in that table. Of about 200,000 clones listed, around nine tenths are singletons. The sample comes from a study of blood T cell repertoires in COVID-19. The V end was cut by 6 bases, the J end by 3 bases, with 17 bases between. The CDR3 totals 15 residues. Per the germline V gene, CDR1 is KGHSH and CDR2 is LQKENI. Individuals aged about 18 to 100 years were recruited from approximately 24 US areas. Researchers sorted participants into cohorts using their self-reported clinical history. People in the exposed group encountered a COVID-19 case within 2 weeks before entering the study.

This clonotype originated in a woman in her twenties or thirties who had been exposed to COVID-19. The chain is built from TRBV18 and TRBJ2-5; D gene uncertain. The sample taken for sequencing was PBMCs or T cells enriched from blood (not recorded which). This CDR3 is CASSPPSSVKETQYF. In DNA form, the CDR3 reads TGTGCCAGCTCGCCCCCCAGCAGCGTTAAAGAGACCCAGTACTTC.